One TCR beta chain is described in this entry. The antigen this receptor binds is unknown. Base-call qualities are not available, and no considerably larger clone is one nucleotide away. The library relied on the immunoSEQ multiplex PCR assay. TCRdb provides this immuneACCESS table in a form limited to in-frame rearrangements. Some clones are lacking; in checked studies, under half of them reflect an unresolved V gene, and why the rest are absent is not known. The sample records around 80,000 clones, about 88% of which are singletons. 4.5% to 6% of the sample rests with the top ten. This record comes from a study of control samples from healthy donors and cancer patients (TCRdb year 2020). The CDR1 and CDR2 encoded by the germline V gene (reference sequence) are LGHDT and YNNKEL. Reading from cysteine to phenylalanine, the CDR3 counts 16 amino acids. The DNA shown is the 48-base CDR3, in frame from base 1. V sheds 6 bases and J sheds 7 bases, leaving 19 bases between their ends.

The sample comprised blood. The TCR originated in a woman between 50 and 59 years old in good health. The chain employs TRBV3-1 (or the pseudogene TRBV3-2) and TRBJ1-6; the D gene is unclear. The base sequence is TGTGCCAGCAGACTTAGCGCACCGGGCGGGAATTCACCCCTCCACTTT. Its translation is CASRLSAPGGNSPLHF.